This TCR beta chain was captured by sequencing in a study of cytomegalovirus exposure and HLA in healthy donors. It was with 60 Vbeta and 13 Jbeta primers that the PCR ran. Measured with immunoSEQ multiplex PCR; TCRdb has only the in-frame clones, and not every one. The sample contains fewer than 90,000 clones, about three quarters of which appear only once. The sample comprised PBMCs. The clonotype comes from a male donor in good health and CMV-seropositive.

The CDR3 loop is CASSRSGSYEQFF. As DNA, the CDR3 is TGTGCCAGCAGTCGTAGCGGGAGCTATGAGCAGTTCTTC. The chain is built from TRBV2 and TRBJ2-1; 9 bases are shared with TRBD2. The CDR3 is made up of 13 amino acids. From germline, CDR1 is SNHLY and CDR2 FYNNEI. J gave up 8 bases and V 5 bases, and 4 bases lay outside the gene matches.